This is a list of T cell receptor beta chains from one sample in a study of response to subunit inactivated influenza vaccine. From the RT-PCR reads, TCRdb called clonotypes with MiXCR, one entry per CDR3 protein. This sample yields about 520,000 distinct CDR3 sequences, of which approximately 7.3% are seen a single time; around 14% belongs to the top ten. The starting material was PBMCs from blood, obtained 23 to 25 months after vaccination. Receptors originate from a man between 45 and 75 years old who received an inactivated influenza vaccine. Each CDR3 is given with its conserved first and last residue. The D gene is left open where the match is weak. Rows give clone size only sometimes, using once, few, many, or a class for an expanded clone.

abundance	d_gene	v_gene	j_gene	CDR3nt	CDR3aa
few	NA	TRBV4-3	TRBJ1-2	TGCGCCAGCAGCCAAGATACGTACGGTTACTATGGCTACACCTTC	CASSQDTYGYYGYTF
NA	NA	TRBV3-1	TRBJ2-7	TGTGCCAGCAGCCAGACTCTCAGGACAAAATCCTACGAGCAGTACTTC	CASSQTLRTKSYEQYF
NA	NA	TRBV25-1	TRBJ1-4	TGTGCCAGCAGTGAGGGTCCAACTAATGAAAAACTGTTTTTT	CASSEGPTNEKLFF
few	NA	TRBV5-6	TRBJ1-1	TGTGCCAGCAGCCCGGGGGGGCTCGGGGGTACTGAAGCTTTCTTT	CASSPGGLGGTEAFF
NA	NA	TRBV24-1	TRBJ2-2	TGTGCCACCAGTGATGGGTATTCGGGCGGATACACCGGGGAGCTGTTTTTT	CATSDGYSGGYTGELFF
many	NA	TRBV24-1	TRBJ1-2	TGTGCCACCAGTGACCTAGGGGATGATGGCTACACCTTC	CATSDLGDDGYTF
NA	NA	TRBV29-1	TRBJ1-4	TGCAGCGTTGCCGGGAGTGAAAAACTGTTTTTT	CSVAGSEKLFF
NA	NA	TRBV29-1	TRBJ1-1	TGCAGCGTTGAGGTCAAGGGTCAAAACACTGAAGCTTTCTTT	CSVEVKGQNTEAFF
few	NA	TRBV20-1	TRBJ2-5	TGCAGTGCTCCAGACAGGAGCCAAGAGACCCAGTACTTC	CSAPDRSQETQYF
many	NA	TRBV4-2	TRBJ2-3	TGTGCCAGCAGCTTAGGGCGGGAAACAGATACGCAGTATTTT	CASSLGRETDTQYF
few	NA	TRBV29-1	TRBJ2-3	TGCAGCGTTGGAGCCGATACGCAGTATTTT	CSVGADTQYF
NA	NA	TRBV7-9	TRBJ2-7	TGTGCCAGCAGCTTTAAAGGGGCCGAGCAGTACTTC	CASSFKGAEQYF
NA	NA	TRBV11-2	TRBJ2-1	TGTGCCAGCAGCTTATATACGGTATCCCGCAGCAATGAGCAGTTCTTC	CASSLYTVSRSNEQFF
many	TRBD2	TRBV6-1	TRBJ2-3	TGTGCCAGCCGAAGAGCGGGAGGGCCGGATACGCAGTATTTT	CASRRAGGPDTQYF
few	NA	TRBV7-2	TRBJ2-7	TGTGCCAGCAGCCTCACTAATTCCGCCAGCGAGCAGTACTTC	CASSLTNSASEQYF
few	NA	TRBV4-3	TRBJ2-2	TGCGCCAGCAGCCAGCTGACAGCTTCGAACACCGGGGAGCTGTTTTTT	CASSQLTASNTGELFF
few	NA	TRBV29-1	TRBJ2-7	TGCAGCGTACAGGACGGAGAGATCTACGAGCAGTACTTC	CSVQDGEIYEQYF
NA	TRBD2	TRBV29-1	TRBJ2-5	TGCAGCGTTTTGCGGGAGGGAGGAGCCCAGTACTTC	CSVLREGGAQYF
NA	NA	TRBV5-1	TRBJ2-1	TGCGCCAGCAGCTTGGCACAGATTAATGAGCAGTTCTTC	CASSLAQINEQFF
NA	NA	TRBV20-1	TRBJ2-6	TGCAGTGCTAGAGATCCCCTATTCGCTGGGGCCAACGTCCTGACTTTC	CSARDPLFAGANVLTF
NA	TRBD1	TRBV12-3/TRBV12-4	TRBJ1-5	TGTGCCAGCAGTTTAGGGGGGCACAGGGGCGATCAGCCCCAGCATTTT	CASSLGGHRGDQPQHF
NA	NA	TRBV5-1	TRBJ2-1	TGCGCCAGCAGCTTAATGGGTTCCTACAATGAGCAGTTCTTC	CASSLMGSYNEQFF
once	NA	TRBV7-9	TRBJ1-6	TGTGCCAGCAGCTTAGACATGGGGCATAATTCACCCCTCCACTTT	CASSLDMGHNSPLHF
NA	NA	TRBV5-1	TRBJ1-1	TGCGCCAGCAGCCCCAGGACATTACTGAACACTGAAGCTTTCTTT	CASSPRTLLNTEAFF
many	TRBD1	TRBV5-1	TRBJ1-4	TGCGCCAGCAGCCGGACAGGGTCGAATGAAAAACTGTTTTTT	CASSRTGSNEKLFF
many	TRBD1	TRBV11-3	TRBJ2-1	TGTGCCAGCAGCCGGGACAGGGGCTGGGAGCATGAGCAGTTCTTC	CASSRDRGWEHEQFF
many	NA	TRBV5-1	TRBJ2-5	TGTGCCAGCAGCTTGGGCCGGAACCAAGAGACCCAGTACTTC	CASSLGRNQETQYF
NA	TRBD2	TRBV20-1	TRBJ2-3	TGCAGTGCTAGCGGACGTGGGGTAGCGGGAGGGTCAGATACGCAGTATTTT	CSASGRGVAGGSDTQYF
few	NA	TRBV7-2	TRBJ2-7	TGTGCCAGCAGTTCTCGTGGATCCCACGAGCAGTACTTC	CASSSRGSHEQYF
NA	TRBD1	TRBV6-1	TRBJ1-6	TGTGCCAGCAGCAACAGGGACAGGGTTTCACCCCTCCACTTT	CASSNRDRVSPLHF
many	TRBD1	TRBV29-1	TRBJ2-1	TGCAGCGTGGGGGCCCGGGACAGGGATCGGCAGTTCTTC	CSVGARDRDRQFF
few	TRBD2	TRBV27	TRBJ2-1	TGTGCCAGCAGCCGTAGCGGGGGGGCCGCCTACAATGAGCAGTTCTTC	CASSRSGGAAYNEQFF
many	TRBD2	TRBV20-1	TRBJ2-1	TGCAGTGCTAGATATCCAGCGGGAATCACCTACAATGAGCAGTTCTTC	CSARYPAGITYNEQFF
few	TRBD1	TRBV4-1	TRBJ2-7	TGCGCCAGCAGCCACCAAGACCAGGGGGCATACGAGCAGTACTTC	CASSHQDQGAYEQYF
many	TRBD2	TRBV7-6	TRBJ2-1	TGTGCCAGCAGCTCAGACTTGTACCGCGGGACTACATACAATGAGCAGTTCTTC	CASSSDLYRGTTYNEQFF
few	NA	TRBV5-1	TRBJ2-3	TGCGCCAGCAGCATAACATTAAGCGGGAGCACAGATACGCAGTATTTT	CASSITLSGSTDTQYF
NA	TRBD1	TRBV28	TRBJ1-6	TGTGCCAGCAGTAGTCCCCGGGACAGGCGAGGGAATTCACCCCTCCACTTT	CASSSPRDRRGNSPLHF
few	NA	TRBV7-9	TRBJ2-7	TGTGCCAGCAGCAAGGACGGTCACTCCTACGAGCAGTACTTC	CASSKDGHSYEQYF
many	TRBD2	TRBV5-1	TRBJ2-5	TGCGCCAGCAGCCTCGGGACTAGCGGGGGACAAGAGACCCAGTACTTC	CASSLGTSGGQETQYF
many	NA	TRBV3-1	TRBJ1-2	TGTGCCAGCAGCCGGGGAACAGGTGCTAACTATGGCTACACCTTC	CASSRGTGANYGYTF
few	NA	TRBV27	TRBJ1-2	TGTGCCAGCAGACCTGAAGGGTGGGGCTATGGCTACACCTTC	CASRPEGWGYGYTF
many	NA	TRBV29-1	TRBJ2-1	TGCAGCGTTGAAGTAGGGAATTACGCCTACAATGAGCAGTTCTTC	CSVEVGNYAYNEQFF
many	NA	TRBV6-5	TRBJ2-1	TGTGCCAGCAGTTACGCAGTTACCAATGAGCAGTTCTTC	CASSYAVTNEQFF
many	NA	TRBV7-9	TRBJ2-3	TGTGCCAGCAGTCGTCCGGGAGTGGATACGCAGTATTTT	CASSRPGVDTQYF
few	TRBD1	TRBV7-2	TRBJ1-2	TGTGCCAGCAGTTCCAGACAGGGGGCGGATGGCTACACCTTC	CASSSRQGADGYTF
many	NA	TRBV10-3	TRBJ1-1	TGTGCCATCAGTGAGTCTACAGGCTACACTGAAGCTTTCTTT	CAISESTGYTEAFF
few	NA	TRBV7-9	TRBJ1-2	TGTGCCAGCAGCGTGTCGGGACACTTGGTCTATGGCTACACCTTC	CASSVSGHLVYGYTF
NA	NA	TRBV18	TRBJ1-5	TGTGCCAGCTCCCAGGGTAGCGGCGATCAGCCCCAGCATTTT	CASSQGSGDQPQHF